A single sample gave rise to the 12 T cell receptor beta chains below, sequenced in a study of T-cell reconstitution after alpha-beta-depleted transplantation in children (dated by TCRdb to the mid-2010s). The library was prepared using PCR. The data were produced on an Illumina HiSeq 2500. To normalize quantification of the TCRbeta repertoire, the TCR libraries were built with molecular barcoding that relied on unique molecular identifiers. TCRdb trimmed public reads at Q25 via fastp, called clones via MiXCR and kept in-frame beta chains. For every CDR3 protein sequence, its rows merge into one entry that carries the most common genes and DNA. The table for this sample lists almost 500,000 distinct CDR3 sequences; roughly a tenth of them were counted only once. The ten biggest clones cover just over 2% of the sample. Explained via the paper, the treatment or condition label denotes: allogeneic hematopoietic cell transplantation with graft depleted of TCRalphabeta T cells and CD19 B cells.

The sample here was PBMCs, taken before TCRalphabeta/CD19-depleted stem cell transplant. These receptors came from a child younger than 10 with inherited bone marrow failure, due to receive a stem cell transplant.

The CDR3 reads CASSFAGVGNTIYF. The CDR3 region has the DNA TGCGCCAGCAGTTTTGCCGGGGTTGGAAACACCATATATTTT. The rearrangement joins TRBV5-1 to TRBJ1-3; no definite D call. Germline values: CDR1 SGHRS, CDR2 YFSETQ. This CDR3 has 14 residues. Trimming cost V 5 bases and J 3 bases, with 12 bases left between them.

This clonotype was found many times. V usage is TRBV18 and J usage is TRBJ2-3, with a possible D match to TRBD2 (5 bases). Germline V CDR1 and CDR2: KGHSH, LQKENI. There are 15 residues in the CDR3. V lost 2 bases, J lost 6 bases, and 15 bases lay in between. CDR3: CASSPVGRRMDTQYF. DNA for the CDR3: TGTGCCAGCTCACCAGTAGGCAGGAGGATGGATACGCAGTATTTT.

This clonotype was seen ten or more times. CDR3 bases: TGTGCCATCAGGACCGGGACTAGCGGGAGGGCCGAAGAGCAGTACTTC. It codes for CAIRTGTSGRAEEQYF. The V gene is TRBV10-3, the J gene TRBJ2-7; 16 bases agree with TRBD2. CDR3 length equals 16 residues. The ends lost 6 bases at V and 7 bases at J; junction bases unmatched: 9. Germline V gene sequence: CDR1 ENHRY, CDR2 SYGVKD.

This clonotype was observed many times. The chain combines TRBV12-3 or TRBV12-4 with TRBJ2-4, with unresolved D. This CDR3 has 13 amino acids. V dropped 3 bases and J dropped 4 bases, with 7 bases sitting between them. CDR3 residues: CASSFGSKNIQYF. In nucleotides, the CDR3 is TGTGCCAGCAGTTTCGGCTCTAAAAACATTCAGTACTTC.

This clonotype was recorded many times. The rearrangement links TRBV27 to TRBJ2-7; 8 nucleotides agree with TRBD2. CDR1 is MNHEY, CDR2 SMNVEV, per germline (reference sequence). V lost 2 bases to trimming and J lost 4 bases; unmatched junction nucleotides: 7. The CDR3 totals 15 residues. Here the CDR3 reads CASSLGPSGLYEQYF. The CDR3 DNA follows: TGTGCCAGCAGTTTAGGCCCTAGCGGGTTATACGAGCAGTACTTC.

The chain couples TRBV6-5 to TRBJ2-3, with 7 bases fitting TRBD2. V lost 2 bases, J lost 3 bases, and 8 bases stayed unmatched. Germline V gene data show CDR1 as MNHEY and CDR2 as SVGAGI. CDR3 length: 16 residues. CDR3 in amino acids: CASSYDPSGETDTQYF. The DNA for the CDR3 is TGTGCCAGCAGTTACGACCCTAGCGGAGAAACAGATACGCAGTATTTT.

This clonotype showed up many times. The rearrangement joins TRBV20-1 to TRBJ1-4; 12 bases align to TRBD1. V was clipped by 0 bases and J by 6 bases; unmatched bases: 2. Germline V lookup: CDR1 DFQATT, CDR2 SNEGSKA (reference sequence). This CDR3 has 15 residues. The CDR3 sequence is CSARDRDRGHEKLFF. The CDR3, as DNA: TGCAGTGCTAGAGATAGGGACAGGGGGCATGAAAAACTGTTTTTT.

The chain uses TRBV18 and TRBJ2-7, with D perhaps TRBD1 or TRBD2 (5 bases each). The CDR3 runs 14 residues. The germline gives CDR1 KGHSH, CDR2 LQKENI. The V end lost 5 bases, the J end lost 0 bases, and 11 bases lay between the germline ends. CDR3 sequence (DNA): TGTGCCAGCTCAAGCAGGGAGAGCTCCTACGAGCAGTACTTC. Its protein is CASSSRESSYEQYF.

This clonotype has ten or more counts. The rearrangement links TRBV20-1 to TRBJ2-7; TRBD2 agrees at 9 bases. J lost 5 bases, V lost 2 bases, and 4 bases had no gene match. The CDR3 length is 13 residues. CDR1 and CDR2 from the germline V gene are DFQATT and SNEGSKA (reference sequence). In DNA form, the CDR3 reads TGCAGTGCTAGACGCCCTAGCGGGAACGAGCAGTACTTC. Its protein product is CSARRPSGNEQYF.

The gene calls are TRBV29-1 and TRBJ2-5; 7 bases line up with TRBD1. The trim removed 3 bases at V and 1 base at J, leaving 5 bases unmatched. The length of the CDR3 is 14 residues. Germline CDR1 and CDR2: SQVTM and ANQGSEA. As DNA, the CDR3 is TGCAGCGTTGATAACAGGGGATTCCAAGAGACCCAGTACTTC. Protein: CSVDNRGFQETQYF.

In its sample, this clonotype was seen many times. The chain carries TRBV5-1 and TRBJ2-1, with 8 bases aligning to TRBD2. The trim removed 1 base at V and 10 bases at J, leaving 13 bases unmatched. The CDR3 has 16 amino acids. Per germline, CDR1 SGHRS and CDR2 YFSETQ. The CDR3 is CASSLNPPGLENEQFF. Here the CDR3 DNA reads TGCGCCAGCAGCTTGAACCCTCCGGGACTAGAGAACGAGCAGTTCTTC. Using reference TRBV5-1 and TRBJ2-1 for the parts outside the CDR3, the full variable domain is KAGVTQTPRYLIKTRGQQVTLSCSPISGHRSVSWYQQTPGQGLQFLFEYFSETQRNKGNFPGRFSGRQFSNSRSEMNVSTLELGDSALYLCASSLNPPGLENEQFFGPGTRLTVL.

This clonotype came up many times. The rearrangement joins TRBV7-2 to TRBJ2-1; 14 bases line up with TRBD2. Germline V gene lookup returns CDR1 SGHTA and CDR2 FQGNSA. The CDR3 is 15 amino acids. The junction had 5 bases not matched to a gene; V was cut back by 3 bases and J by 10 bases. The CDR3 DNA reads TGTGCCAGCAGCTTGACTAGCGGGAGGGCCAGGGAGCAGTTCTTC. It encodes CASSLTSGRAREQFF. The variable domain in full, with the rest retrieved from reference TRBV7-2 and TRBJ2-1, is GAGVSQSPSNKVTEKGKDVELRCDPISGHTALYWYRQSLGQGLEFLIYFQGNSAPDKSGLPSDRFSAERTGGSVSTLTIQRTQQEDSAVYLCASSLTSGRAREQFFGPGTRLTVL.